Following are 8 T cell receptor beta chains from one sample sequenced in a study of CD8+CD57+ T cells in acquired aplastic anemia listed by TCRdb under 2018. Expansion of CD8+CD57+ cells had been shown by flow cytometry in the patients chosen for sequencing. The sequencer was an Illumina HiSeq 2000. Genomic DNA served as template for TCR beta VDJ combination and CDR3 sequence profiling. Using fastp at Q25 and MiXCR, TCRdb reprocessed the public reads and kept productive beta chains. Rows with one shared CDR3 protein collapse into an entry with the most common genes and DNA. Here the sample has about 160,000 distinct CDR3 sequences; around half occur a single time. Around 3.2% of the sample is held by the ten biggest clonotypes. Sequencing was carried out using sorted CD4+, CD8+, or CD8+CD57+ T cells (not recorded which) from PBMCs. The receptors shown here come from a human donor with aplastic anemia.

This clonotype was observed many times. The chain combines TRBV5-5 with TRBJ1-3; D remains ambiguous. Per the germline V gene, CDR1 is SGHKS and CDR2 is YYEKEE (reference sequence). The CDR3 has 14 amino acids. V gave up 0 bases and J gave up 7 bases, with 11 bases separating them. CDR3 nucleotides: TGTGCCAGCAGCTTGGGGATCGGAGGGAACACCATATATTTT. Its protein is CASSLGIGGNTIYF. Full variable domain (missing parts from reference TRBV5-5 and TRBJ1-3): DAGVTQSPTHLIKTRGQQVTLRCSPISGHKSVSWYQQVLGQGPQFIFQYYEKEERGRGNFPDRFSARQFPNYSSELNVNALLLGDSALYLCASSLGIGGNTIYFGEGSWLTVV.

The chain combines TRBV7-6 with TRBJ2-1; D assignment may be TRBD1 or TRBD2 (5 bases each). In germline, CDR1 is SGHVS, CDR2 FNYEAQ. Trimming took off 5 bases at V and 12 bases at J, with 11 bases between the two ends. The CDR3 loop spans 11 amino acids. The CDR3 nucleotides are TGTGCCAGCAGCACTCAGGGAGCGCAGTTCTTC. Amino acids: CASSTQGAQFF.

The rearrangement links TRBV7-8 to TRBJ1-5; D is perhaps TRBD1 (5 bases). The CDR3 consists of 13 residues. From germline, CDR1 is SGHVS and CDR2 FQNEAQ. V lost 4 bases, J lost 9 bases, and 13 bases lay in between. Here the CDR3 DNA reads TGTGCCAGCAGCTCCAACACTGGGACGCCCCAGCATTTT. This encodes CASSSNTGTPQHF.

V gene TRBV19 combines with J gene TRBJ1-2, with D unresolved. The V gene's germline CDR1 is LNHDA and CDR2 SQIVND (reference sequence). The CDR3 has 14 residues. Trimming removed 7 bases from V and 4 bases from J, with 16 bases in between. This CDR3 is CASTDGQSTYGYTF. The CDR3 DNA is TGTGCCAGTACCGATGGGCAGAGTACCTATGGCTACACCTTC. Drawing the rest from reference TRBV19 and TRBJ1-2, the complete variable domain is DGGITQSPKYLFRKEGQNVTLSCEQNLNHDAMYWYRQDPGQGLRLIYYSQIVNDFQKGDIAEGYSVSREKKESFPLTVTSAQKNPTAFYLCASTDGQSTYGYTFGSGTRLTVV.

This clonotype has just a few counts. This may arise from a read error, as a much more abundant clone is one base away. CDR3 sequence: CASSVGKDQLTF. Here the CDR3 DNA reads TGTGCCAGCAGCGTAGGCAAGGACCAGCTTACTTTC. This rearrangement joins TRBV9 to TRBJ2-1; D is unresolved. CDR1 and CDR2 (germline): SGDLS, YYNGEE. The CDR3 covers 12 residues. The full variable domain, its missing parts supplied by reference TRBV9 and TRBJ2-1, is DSGVTQTPKHLITATGQRVTLRCSPRSGDLSVYWYQQSLDQGLQFLIQYYNGEERAKGNILERFSAQQFPDLHSELNLSSLELGDSALYFCASSVGKDQLTFGPGTRLTVL.

The chain combines TRBV15 with TRBJ1-2, with D unresolved. The CDR3 is 14 residues long. Germline V gene data show CDR1 as LNHNV and CDR2 as YYDKDF (reference sequence). V dropped 1 base and J dropped 4 bases, with 10 bases sitting between them. CDR3 protein: CATSRVVGTYGYTF. The CDR3 DNA reads TGTGCCACCAGCAGAGTTGTCGGAACCTATGGCTACACCTTC. Filled out from reference TRBV15 and TRBJ1-2, the complete variable domain reads DAMVIQNPRYQVTQFGKPVTLSCSQTLNHNVMYWYQQKSSQAPKLLFHYYDKDFNNEADTPDNFQSRRPNTSFCFLDIRSPGLGDTAMYLCATSRVVGTYGYTFGSGTRLTVV.

This CDR3 is CASSQDLGGGAYNEQFF. Written as DNA, the CDR3 is TGTGCCAGCAGCCAAGATCTTGGGGGGGGGGCCTACAATGAGCAGTTCTTC. This chain uses TRBV3-1 with TRBJ2-1, with 7 bases aligning to TRBD2. The V segment lost 0 bases and the J segment 2 bases; nucleotides outside the gene matches: 7. Germline CDR1 LGHDT, CDR2 YNNKEL (reference sequence). The CDR3 is made up of 17 amino acids.

In this sample, this clonotype turned up many times. V gene TRBV24-1 combines with J gene TRBJ2-5; 8 bases fit TRBD1. CDR1 and CDR2 (germline): KGHDR, SFDVKD. The ends lost 4 bases at V and 10 bases at J; junction bases unmatched: 7. This CDR3 spans 13 amino acids. In nucleotides, the CDR3 is TGTGCCACCAGTGACAGGACAGGGTTTGTCCAGTACTTC. Translated: CATSDRTGFVQYF.